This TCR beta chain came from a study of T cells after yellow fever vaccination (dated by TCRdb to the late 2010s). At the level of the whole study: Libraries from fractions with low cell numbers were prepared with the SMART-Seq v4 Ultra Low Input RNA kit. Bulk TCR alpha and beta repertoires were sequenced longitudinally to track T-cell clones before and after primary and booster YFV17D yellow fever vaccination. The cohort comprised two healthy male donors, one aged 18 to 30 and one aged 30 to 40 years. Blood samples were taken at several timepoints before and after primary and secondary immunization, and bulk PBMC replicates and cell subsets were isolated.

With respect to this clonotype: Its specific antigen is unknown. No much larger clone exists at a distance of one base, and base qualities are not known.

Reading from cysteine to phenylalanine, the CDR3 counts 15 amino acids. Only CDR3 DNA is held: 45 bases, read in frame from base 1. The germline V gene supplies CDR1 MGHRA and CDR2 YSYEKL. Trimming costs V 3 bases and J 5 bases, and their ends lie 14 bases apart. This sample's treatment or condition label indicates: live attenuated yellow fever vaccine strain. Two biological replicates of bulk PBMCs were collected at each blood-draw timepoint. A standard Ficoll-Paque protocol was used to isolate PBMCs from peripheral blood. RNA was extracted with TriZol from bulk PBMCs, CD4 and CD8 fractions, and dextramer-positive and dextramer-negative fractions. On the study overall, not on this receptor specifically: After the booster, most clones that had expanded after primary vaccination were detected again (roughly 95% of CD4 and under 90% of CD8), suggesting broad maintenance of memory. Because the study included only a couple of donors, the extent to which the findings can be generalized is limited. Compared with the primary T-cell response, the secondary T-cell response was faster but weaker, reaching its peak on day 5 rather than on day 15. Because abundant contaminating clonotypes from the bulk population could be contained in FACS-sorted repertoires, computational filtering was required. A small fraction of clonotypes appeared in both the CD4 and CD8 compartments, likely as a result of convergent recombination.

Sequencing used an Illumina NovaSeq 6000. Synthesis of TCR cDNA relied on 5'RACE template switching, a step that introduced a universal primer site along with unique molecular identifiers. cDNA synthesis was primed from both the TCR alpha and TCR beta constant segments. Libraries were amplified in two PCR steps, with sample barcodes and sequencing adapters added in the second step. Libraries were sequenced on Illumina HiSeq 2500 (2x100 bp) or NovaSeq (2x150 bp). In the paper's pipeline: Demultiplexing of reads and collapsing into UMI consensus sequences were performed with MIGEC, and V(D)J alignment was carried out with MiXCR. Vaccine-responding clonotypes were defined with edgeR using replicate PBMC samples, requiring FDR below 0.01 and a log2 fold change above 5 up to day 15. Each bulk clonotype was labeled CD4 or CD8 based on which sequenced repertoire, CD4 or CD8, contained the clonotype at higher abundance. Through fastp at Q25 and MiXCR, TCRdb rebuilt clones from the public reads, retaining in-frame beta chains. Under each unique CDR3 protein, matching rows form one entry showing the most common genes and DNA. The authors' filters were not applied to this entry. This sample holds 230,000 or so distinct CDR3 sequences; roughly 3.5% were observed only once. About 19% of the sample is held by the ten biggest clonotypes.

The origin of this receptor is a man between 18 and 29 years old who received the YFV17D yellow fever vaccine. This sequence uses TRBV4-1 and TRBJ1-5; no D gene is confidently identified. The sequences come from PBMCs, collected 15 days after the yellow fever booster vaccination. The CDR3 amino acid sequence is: CASSQMVRNDQPQHF. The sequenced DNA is TGCGCCAGCAGCCAGATGGTCAGAAACGATCAGCCCCAGCATTTT.